These 13 T cell receptor beta chains were all obtained from the same sample, sequenced in a study of T cell changes during pregnancy in multiple sclerosis. The data were produced by immunoSEQ multiplex PCR, yet TCRdb's version contains in-frame clones alone and is incomplete. This table holds around 88,000 clones, 91% found once. The starting material was peripheral blood, obtained in the first trimester of pregnancy. The origin of the receptors is a female donor with multiple sclerosis, enrolled in a pregnancy study.

This clone has more than one count but fewer than ten. J is TRBJ1-6 and V is TRBV6-5; maybe TRBD1 (5 bases). V lost 2 bases and J lost 13, with 15 bases in between. The CDR3 extends over 14 amino acids. In germline, CDR1 is MNHEY, CDR2 SVGAGI. In DNA form, the CDR3 reads TGTGCCAGCAGTTACCCCCTATCTGACAGTCCCCTCCACTTT. This codes for CASSYPLSDSPLHF.

The rearrangement links TRBV29-1 to TRBJ1-5; 8 bases agree with TRBD1. The V gene's germline CDR1 is SQVTM and CDR2 ANQGSEA. The CDR3 totals 15 residues. The V and J ends lost 4 bases and 3 bases, in that order; junction bases with no gene match: 8. The CDR3 spells CSVAQAGGSNQPQHF. The CDR3, as DNA: TGCAGCGTTGCACAGGCAGGGGGCTCCAATCAGCCCCAGCATTTT.

The genes are TRBV6-1 and TRBJ2-5; TRBD1 agrees at 7 bases. Germline V gives CDR1 MNHNS, CDR2 SASEGT. With 5 bases clipped from V and 3 bases from J, the junction kept 6 bases outside the gene matches. The CDR3 contains 14 residues. CDR3 sequence: CASSQQGLEETQYF. CDR3 DNA sequence: TGTGCCAGCAGTCAACAGGGGCTGGAAGAGACCCAGTACTTC.

The rearrangement links TRBV28 to TRBJ1-2; D is perhaps TRBD1 (5 bases). Trimming left V 6 bases short and J 2 bases short, with 13 bases between. The germline CDR1 and CDR2 sequences are MDHEN and SYDVKM. This CDR3 has 14 amino acids. CDR3 DNA sequence: TGTGCCAGCAGGCGGGACCTCCCCAACTATGGCTACACCTTC. This codes for CASRRDLPNYGYTF.

The CDR3 here is CAWSGRRSSSYNSPLHF. The CDR3 DNA sequence: TGTGCCTGGAGTGGGAGACGGAGTAGCTCCTATAATTCACCCCTCCACTTT. This chain connects TRBV30 to TRBJ1-6; D remains unclear. CDR3 length equals 17 residues. V lost 1 base to trimming and J lost 0 bases, with 13 bases between them. Germline V gives CDR1 GTSNPN, CDR2 SVGIG (reference sequence).

The gene calls are TRBV2 and TRBJ2-1; 13 bases are a match to TRBD2. The germline V gene encodes CDR1 SNHLY and CDR2 FYNNEI. This CDR3 spans 15 amino acids. The V segment lost 5 bases and the J segment 8 bases; nucleotides outside the gene matches: 6. The CDR3 DNA is TGTGCCAGCAGTATAGGACTAGCGGGAGAAGATGAGCAGTTCTTC. Translation: CASSIGLAGEDEQFF.

This rearrangement joins TRBV5-1 to TRBJ1-6; D unresolved. Trimming removed 0 bases from V and 9 bases from J, with 16 bases in between. From germline, CDR1 is SGHRS and CDR2 YFSETQ. CDR3 length: 16 residues. The CDR3 spells CASSLGSGSLGSPLHF. Here the CDR3 DNA reads TGCGCCAGCAGCTTGGGGAGCGGCAGTTTGGGTTCACCCCTCCACTTT.

This chain uses TRBV27 with TRBJ2-3; D may be TRBD1 (5 bases). V was shortened by 3 bases and J by 5 bases, with 12 bases between the two germline ends. The germline V gene has CDR1 MNHEY and CDR2 SMNVEV (reference sequence). This CDR3 spans 14 amino acids. The CDR3 DNA follows: TGTGCCAGCAGTTTCGACAGTTCGGGAGATACGCAGTATTTT. As protein: CASSFDSSGDTQYF.

The J gene is TRBJ2-1, the V gene TRBV5-4; TRBD2 matches at 8 bases. J gave up 3 bases and V 2 bases, and 4 bases lay outside the gene matches. The CDR3 totals 15 residues. Germline assignment: CDR1 SGHNT and CDR2 YYREEE (reference sequence). The CDR3 nucleotides read TGTGCCAGCAGCTTTTCGGGAGGGAGCTACAATGAGCAGTTCTTC. Its protein product is CASSFSGGSYNEQFF.

The chain has TRBV4-3 and TRBJ1-3; no firm D call. The CDR3 contains 16 residues. Germline CDR1 reads LGHNA; CDR2 reads YSLEER. V dropped 1 base and J dropped 0 bases, with 10 bases sitting between them. The CDR3 DNA follows: TGCGCCAGCAGCCAAGGTGACAAGAGCTCTGGAAACACCATATATTTT. Amino acids: CASSQGDKSSGNTIYF.

The chain carries TRBV5-5 and TRBJ1-3; 8 nucleotides line up with TRBD1. The CDR3 loop spans 17 amino acids. Trimming took 0 bases from V and 4 from J; bases not matched to a gene: 9. Per the germline V gene, CDR1 is SGHKS and CDR2 is YYEKEE (reference sequence). This chain's CDR3 is CASSLAGDRGRGNTIYF. CDR3 nucleotides: TGTGCCAGCAGCTTGGCCGGCGACAGGGGTAGAGGAAACACCATATATTTT. The whole variable domain, remainder taken from reference TRBV5-5 and TRBJ1-3, is DAGVTQSPTHLIKTRGQQVTLRCSPISGHKSVSWYQQVLGQGPQFIFQYYEKEERGRGNFPDRFSARQFPNYSSELNVNALLLGDSALYLCASSLAGDRGRGNTIYFGEGSWLTVV.

This chain links TRBV21-1 with TRBJ2-7; the table's D call TRBD2 went unverified against the DNA. TRBV21-1 corresponds to a pseudogene. This CDR3 region has 18 residues. The CDR3 region has the DNA TGTGCCAGCAGCAAAGAATCGAGCGGGGGCCCTACTGATTACGAGCAGTACTTC. This translates into CASSKESSGGPTDYEQYF.

This chain's CDR3 is CASSVVGTSGYNEQFF. The CDR3 DNA sequence: TGTGCCAGCAGCGTAGTTGGGACTAGCGGATACAATGAGCAGTTCTTC. This rearrangement joins TRBV9 to TRBJ2-1; TRBD2 matches 11 bases. Germline loops: CDR1 SGDLS, CDR2 YYNGEE. The trim removed 0 bases at V and 4 bases at J, leaving 3 bases unmatched. This CDR3 region has 16 residues.